This T cell receptor beta chain was sequenced in a study of CD8 T cells in ankylosing spondylitis. Study observations and caveats: Characteristic of ankylosing spondylitis blood, it appeared, was a TCR beta motif comprising fewer than 10 highly homologous variants.

TCRdb fed the 5' RACE reads into MiXCR, producing one record per CDR3 protein. The sample consists of fewer than 400,000 distinct CDR3 sequences, under 25% of them appearing once. This CDR3 comprises 14 residues. V shed 5 bases and J shed 5 bases, with 15 bases lying between them. Germline CDR1 is MNHEY and CDR2 is SVGEGT. A remark on this clonotype: Its antigen is unidentified.

This receptor was identified in a male donor with ankylosing spondylitis. Sequencing was done on a sample of blood, either unsorted or a sorted T cell fraction (not recorded which). The chain is built from TRBV6-2 or TRBV6-3 and TRBJ2-5; D is ambiguous. In nucleotides, the CDR3 is TGTGCCAGCAGTACGGGCGGAACGCGGGAGACCCAGTACTTC. It codes for CASSTGGTRETQYF.